The text below deals with one T cell receptor (beta chain). CDR1 LNHDA and CDR2 SQIVND come from the germline V gene (reference sequence). V was pared by 5 bases and J by 0 bases, with 8 bases between. The CDR3 sequence is 14 residues long. In the original workflow: Scientists estimated how many nucleated cells there were by amplifying reference gene primers. Produced via immunoSEQ multiplex PCR; TCRdb's table is partial and in-frame only. V and J calls and clone size are copied from that table; D and trimming were computed from the DNA. The table includes about 62,000 clones, approximately 92% detected once. This record comes from a study of blood T cell repertoires in COVID-19. Study context: Whether acute or convalescent, the COVID-19 samples came from the United States, Italy and Spain. In each case, the material was cDNA or gDNA derived from T cells, B-cell-depleted T cells, or PBMCs.

Patients at the Seattle site were enrolled during active infection and followed longitudinally. The chain joins TRBV19 to TRBJ2-1, with D maybe TRBD2 (6 bases). Sequenced input: peripheral blood. This receptor was obtained from a woman aged 55-75 years with COVID-19, enrolled during active disease. The CDR3 bases are TGTGCCAGTAGTGTGGGGGGCTCCTACAATGAGCAGTTCTTC. Translation: CASSVGGSYNEQFF.